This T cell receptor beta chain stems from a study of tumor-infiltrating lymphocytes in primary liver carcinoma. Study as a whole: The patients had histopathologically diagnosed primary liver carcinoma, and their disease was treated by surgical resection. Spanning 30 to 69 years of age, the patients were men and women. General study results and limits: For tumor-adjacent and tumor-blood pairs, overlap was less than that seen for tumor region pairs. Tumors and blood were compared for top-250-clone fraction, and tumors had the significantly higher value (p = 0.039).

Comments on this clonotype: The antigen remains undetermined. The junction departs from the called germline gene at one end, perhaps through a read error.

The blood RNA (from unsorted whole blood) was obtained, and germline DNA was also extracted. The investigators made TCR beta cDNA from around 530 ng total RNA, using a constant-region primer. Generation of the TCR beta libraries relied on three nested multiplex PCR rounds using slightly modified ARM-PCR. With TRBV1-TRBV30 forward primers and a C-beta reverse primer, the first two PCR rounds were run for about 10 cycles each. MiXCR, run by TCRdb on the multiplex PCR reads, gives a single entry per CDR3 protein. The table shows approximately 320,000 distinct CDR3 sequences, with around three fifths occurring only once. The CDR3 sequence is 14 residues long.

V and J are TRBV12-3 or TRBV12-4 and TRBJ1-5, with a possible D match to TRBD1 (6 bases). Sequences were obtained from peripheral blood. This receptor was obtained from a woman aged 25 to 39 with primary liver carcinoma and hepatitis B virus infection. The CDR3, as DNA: TGTGTCAGCAGCCGAACAGGGTTCAATCAGCCCCAGCATTTT. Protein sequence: CVSSRTGFNQPQHF.